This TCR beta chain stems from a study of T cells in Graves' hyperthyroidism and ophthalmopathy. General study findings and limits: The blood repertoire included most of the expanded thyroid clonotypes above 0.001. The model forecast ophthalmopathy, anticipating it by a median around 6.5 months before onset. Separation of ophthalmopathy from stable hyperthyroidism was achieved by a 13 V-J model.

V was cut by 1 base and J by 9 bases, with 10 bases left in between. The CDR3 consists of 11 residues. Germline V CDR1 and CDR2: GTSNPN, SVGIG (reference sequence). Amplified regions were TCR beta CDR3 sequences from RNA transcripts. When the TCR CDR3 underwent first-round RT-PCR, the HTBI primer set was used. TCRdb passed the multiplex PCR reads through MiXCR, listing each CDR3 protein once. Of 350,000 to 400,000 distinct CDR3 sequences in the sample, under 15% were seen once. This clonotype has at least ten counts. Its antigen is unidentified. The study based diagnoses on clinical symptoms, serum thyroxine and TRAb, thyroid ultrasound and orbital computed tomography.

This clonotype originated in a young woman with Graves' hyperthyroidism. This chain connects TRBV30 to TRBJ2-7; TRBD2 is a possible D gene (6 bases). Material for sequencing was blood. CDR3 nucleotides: TGTGCCTGGAGTGAAGAGGGAGGGCAGTACTTC. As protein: CAWSEEGGQYF.